The 23 T cell receptor beta chains presented below share a single source sample, sequenced in a study of patients and donors after allogeneic stem cell transplantation (dated by TCRdb to 2019 to 2021). The method was RT-PCR. The instrument was a NextSeq 550. The raw public reads went through TCRdb reprocessing: fastp at Q25, MiXCR clone calling, in-frame beta chains kept. Rows with a matching CDR3 protein are joined into one entry that keeps the most common DNA and genes. Counted in this sample were approximately 90,000 distinct CDR3 sequences; less than 5% of them appeared once. Clones ranked in the top ten supply 2.6% of the sample. The source material was blood, either unsorted or a sorted T cell fraction (not recorded which). All receptors derive from a human donor who was either an allogeneic HSCT recipient or a stem cell or donor lymphocyte infusion donor (not recorded which). It is not recorded whose cells these are; they may come from a transplant donor.

This clonotype turned up a few times. The genes are TRBV5-1 and TRBJ1-2; TRBD1 aligns across 10 bases. V gave up 3 bases and J gave up 8 bases; unmatched junction bases: 10. This CDR3 spans 15 amino acids. Germline CDR1 is SGHRS and CDR2 is YFSETQ. CDR3 amino acids: CASSSHRDRGGGYTF. The CDR3 DNA follows: TGCGCCAGCAGCTCCCACCGGGACAGGGGAGGGGGCTACACCTTC.

This clonotype showed up many times. The rearrangement joins TRBV11-1 to TRBJ2-5; 7 bases are a match to TRBD1. J was trimmed by 1 base and V by 4 bases; bases with no gene match: 21. The germline V gene encodes CDR1 SGHAT and CDR2 FQDESV (reference sequence). The CDR3 loop spans 20 amino acids. The CDR3, as DNA: TGTGCCAGCAGCTCCGTAACCCGAAGGAAGGACAGGAGCCTCCAAGAGACCCAGTACTTC. Translated: CASSSVTRRKDRSLQETQYF.

The gene calls are TRBV19 and TRBJ1-5; D is unresolved. The CDR3 covers 15 residues. Trimming removed 5 bases from V and 5 bases from J, with 16 bases in between. Germline values: CDR1 LNHDA, CDR2 SQIVND (reference sequence). CDR3 coding DNA: TGTGCCAGTAGTCGGACCCCCAATCGGGATCAGCCCCAGCATTTT. Translating gives CASSRTPNRDQPQHF.

CDR3 sequence: CASSRQAGSPSGNTIYF. Here the CDR3 DNA reads TGTGCCAGCAGCCGACAGGCAGGCTCGCCTTCTGGAAACACCATATATTTT. J is TRBJ1-3 and V is TRBV11-2, with D tentatively TRBD1 (6 bases). This CDR3 has 17 residues. V was cut by 5 bases and J by 1 base, with 18 bases left in between. CDR1 and CDR2 from the germline V gene are SGHAT and FQNNGV.

This clonotype was seen many times. The CDR3 sequence: CASSPPLASGTETQYF. The CDR3 coding sequence is TGTGCCAGCAGCCCCCCACTGGCTAGCGGGACAGAGACCCAGTACTTC. V usage is TRBV7-2 and J usage is TRBJ2-5; 9 bases agree with TRBD2. J gave up 4 bases and V 5 bases, and 11 bases lay outside the gene matches. Germline V lookup: CDR1 SGHTA, CDR2 FQGNSA. CDR3 length: 16 amino acids. Based on the CDR3 plus reference TRBV7-2 and TRBJ2-5, the full variable domain is GAGVSQSPSNKVTEKGKDVELRCDPISGHTALYWYRQSLGQGLEFLIYFQGNSAPDKSGLPSDRFSAERTGGSVSTLTIQRTQQEDSAVYLCASSPPLASGTETQYFGPGTRLLVL.

The V call is TRBV21-1, the J call TRBJ2-2; the tabulated D call, TRBD2, remains unverified against the DNA. TRBV21-1 is deemed a pseudogene. The CDR3 is made up of 16 amino acids. This CDR3 reads CASSKNGPDCTGELFF. DNA for the CDR3: TGTGCCAGCAGCAAAAATGGGCCGGACTGTACCGGGGAGCTGTTTTTT.

This clonotype was seen ten or more times. V usage is TRBV20-1 and J usage is TRBJ1-2; D might be TRBD1 (6 bases). V lost 3 bases and J lost 8, with 13 bases in between. The CDR3 totals 12 residues. Germline lookup yields CDR1 DFQATT and CDR2 SNEGSKA (reference sequence). The CDR3 DNA follows: TGCAGTGCTAGTTCCGGGGGCCGCGGCTACACCTTC. Amino acid sequence: CSASSGGRGYTF.

This clonotype was observed at least ten times. The gene calls are TRBV6-2 or TRBV6-3 and TRBJ2-5, with 10 bases matching TRBD2. Per germline, CDR1 MNHEY and CDR2 SVGEGT. Trimming cost V 0 bases and J 4 bases; bases outside gene matches: 8. CDR3 length equals 17 residues. CDR3: CASSYSAGLATRETQYF. CDR3 bases: TGTGCCAGCAGTTACTCGGCGGGACTAGCGACGAGAGAGACCCAGTACTTC.

In its sample, this clonotype was seen many times. The genes are TRBV20-1 and TRBJ2-5; D is unclear. V lost 7 bases, J lost 4 bases, and 16 bases lay in between. The CDR3 covers 13 residues. CDR1 DFQATT and CDR2 SNEGSKA come from the germline V gene (reference sequence). The CDR3 is CSVERRDLETQYF. CDR3 nucleotides: TGCAGTGTTGAGAGAAGAGATTTAGAGACCCAGTACTTC.

CDR3 bases: TGTGCCAGCAGCAACAGACAGGGAGGCGAGCAGTACTTC. Protein product: CASSNRQGGEQYF. The chain links TRBV5-8 to TRBJ2-7; tentative D call: TRBD1 (7 bases). V dropped 4 bases and J dropped 6 bases, with 14 bases sitting between them. CDR3 length: 13 amino acids. Germline loops: CDR1 SGHTS, CDR2 YDEGEE.

The table lists this clonotype with many counts. The gene calls are TRBV6-1 and TRBJ1-5, with D hard to call. Looked up from germline, CDR1 is MNHNS and CDR2 is SASEGT. Trimming stripped 8 bases from V and 2 bases from J, with 19 bases between. The CDR3 runs to 16 residues. CDR3 in amino acids: CASSVNGPFGNQPQHF. DNA for the CDR3: TGTGCCAGCTCAGTTAACGGGCCCTTCGGCAATCAGCCCCAGCATTTT.

This clonotype was counted ten times or more. The V and J genes are TRBV2 and TRBJ2-3; 7 bases are a match to TRBD2. J lost 3 bases, V lost 8 bases, and 11 bases had no gene match. Germline CDR1 reads SNHLY; CDR2 reads FYNNEI. The CDR3 loop spans 15 amino acids. CDR3 DNA: TGTGCCAGCCGGAGGGGCGGGGGTTTGACAGATACGCAGTATTTT. As protein: CASRRGGGLTDTQYF.

This clonotype was counted many times. J is TRBJ2-3 and V is TRBV20-1, with TRBD2 as a possible D gene (5 bases). Trimming stripped 0 bases from V and 4 bases from J, with 8 bases between. CDR1 and CDR2 from the germline V gene are DFQATT and SNEGSKA (reference sequence). The CDR3 consists of 13 residues. The CDR3 here is CSARDLAPDTQYF. The CDR3 nucleotides are TGCAGTGCTAGAGATCTAGCCCCAGATACGCAGTATTTT.

This clonotype was seen a few times. The chain couples TRBV20-1 to TRBJ2-3; D remains ambiguous. Germline CDR1 reads DFQATT; CDR2 reads SNEGSKA (reference sequence). The CDR3 totals 14 residues. The V end lost 0 bases, the J end lost 6 bases, and 13 bases lay between the germline ends. CDR3 sequence: CSARDPFLADTQYF. DNA of the CDR3: TGCAGTGCTAGAGACCCATTTTTGGCTGATACGCAGTATTTT.

The gene calls are TRBV6-5 and TRBJ2-5; D unclear. V was shortened by 0 bases and J by 2 bases, with 16 bases between the two germline ends. The CDR3 is 17 residues long. CDR1 and CDR2 (germline): MNHEY, SVGAGI. The CDR3, as DNA: TGTGCCAGCAGTTACTCCTTTGACCCGACCCAACAAGAGACCCAGTACTTC. Translating gives CASSYSFDPTQQETQYF.

This clonotype was recorded many times. V usage is TRBV28 and J usage is TRBJ2-4, with TRBD2 identical over 11 bases. Germline values: CDR1 MDHEN, CDR2 SYDVKM. J lost 6 bases, V lost 9 bases, and 4 bases had no gene match. The CDR3 spans 13 residues. The CDR3 is CASIGLAGNIQYF. The CDR3 coding sequence is TGTGCCAGTATTGGACTAGCGGGAAACATTCAGTACTTC.

V gene TRBV7-3 combines with J gene TRBJ1-5; D gene unclear. Deletions cut 3 bases from V and 7 bases from J, with 10 bases between. There are 13 residues in the CDR3. Germline lookup yields CDR1 SGHTA and CDR2 FQGTGA. The CDR3 DNA reads as TGTGCCAGCAGCTTGTATAAAGGCCAGCCCCAGCATTTT. Its protein product is CASSLYKGQPQHF.

V usage is TRBV28 and J usage is TRBJ1-2, with a possible D match to TRBD1 (6 bases). The CDR3 sequence is 14 residues long. V was trimmed by 4 bases and J by 3 bases, leaving 12 bases between them. Germline values: CDR1 MDHEN, CDR2 SYDVKM. CDR3 amino acids: CASSSPGGDYGYTF. The DNA for the CDR3 is TGTGCCAGCAGTTCCCCCGGGGGCGACTATGGCTACACCTTC.

This clonotype was counted ten times or more. V usage is TRBV12-3 or TRBV12-4 and J usage is TRBJ1-2; a weak D match, TRBD1 (5 bases). The V end lost 5 bases, the J end lost 6 bases, and 16 bases lay between the germline ends. The CDR3 runs to 14 residues. DNA for the CDR3: TGTGCCAGCAGTCCCGGGACGGTCACTCATGGCTACACCTTC. Translation: CASSPGTVTHGYTF.

This clonotype has a handful of counts. Here the CDR3 reads CSAEALAVYNEQFF. In nucleotides, the CDR3 is TGCAGTGCCGAAGCACTAGCGGTCTACAATGAGCAGTTCTTC. The genes are TRBV20-1 and TRBJ2-1; 8 bases fit TRBD2. The length of the CDR3 is 14 residues. The V segment lost 6 bases and the J segment 3 bases; nucleotides outside the gene matches: 7. The V gene's germline CDR1 is DFQATT and CDR2 SNEGSKA (reference sequence).

The chain has TRBV5-4 and TRBJ2-3, with a possible D match to TRBD2 (5 bases). Trimming removed 4 bases from V and 3 bases from J, with 15 bases in between. There are 15 residues in the CDR3. Germline CDR1 SGHNT, CDR2 YYREEE (reference sequence). The CDR3 DNA is TGTGCCAGCAGCCCGGGGTGGGCGGAGACAGATACGCAGTATTTT. Protein: CASSPGWAETDTQYF. Full variable domain (missing parts from reference TRBV5-4 and TRBJ2-3): ETGVTQSPTHLIKTRGQQVTLRCSSQSGHNTVSWYQQALGQGPQFIFQYYREEENGRGNFPPRFSGLQFPNYSSELNVNALELDDSALYLCASSPGWAETDTQYFGPGTRLTVL.

There are many counts of this clonotype. The V and J genes are TRBV3-1 and TRBJ2-1, with 12 nucleotides matching TRBD2. The ends lost 1 base at V and 7 bases at J; junction bases unmatched: 2. This CDR3 region has 15 residues. Germline values: CDR1 LGHDT, CDR2 YNNKEL (reference sequence). CDR3 region: CASSQAGLAGNEQFF. CDR3 nucleotides: TGTGCCAGCAGCCAAGCCGGACTAGCGGGGAATGAGCAGTTCTTC.

This clonotype was picked up many times. The CDR3 nucleotides are TGTGCCAGCTCACCTGGACAGCGCCTTGAAGCTTTCTTT. The encoded protein is CASSPGQRLEAFF. This chain joins TRBV18 and TRBJ1-1; TRBD1 might be the D (6 bases). Germline loops: CDR1 KGHSH, CDR2 LQKENI. CDR3 length: 13 residues. V lost 3 bases and J lost 7, with 12 bases in between.